The 28 T cell receptor beta chains below come from one sample, sequenced in a study of blood T cell repertoires in COVID-19. Here immunoSEQ multiplex PCR was the method, and the copy in TCRdb shows in-frame clones only, minus some. Among 290,000 or so clones listed, roughly 90% were seen once. Sequenced: PBMCs or T cells enriched from blood (not recorded which). The receptors were gathered from a woman aged 25 to 39 who had recovered from COVID-19.

This chain connects TRBV13 to TRBJ1-5; a possible D gene is TRBD1 (5 bases). The CDR3 length is 16 residues. V dropped 3 bases and J dropped 2 bases, with 14 bases sitting between them. The germline V gene encodes CDR1 PRHDT and CDR2 FYEKMQ (reference sequence). The CDR3 DNA follows: TGTGCCAGCAGCTTGGGGGGAGGGAACGGCAATCAGCCCCAGCATTTT. Translated, it gives CASSLGGGNGNQPQHF.

This clone has just one count. The chain has TRBV30 and TRBJ1-1, with 9 nucleotides matching TRBD1. Losses at the gene ends were 2 bases for V and 12 bases for J; bases not matched to a gene: 7. This CDR3 has 12 amino acids. CDR1 GTSNPN and CDR2 SVGIG come from the germline V gene (reference sequence). The CDR3 nucleotides are TGTGCCTGGAGTCGCTTGGACAGGGGAACTTTCTTT. This codes for CAWSRLDRGTFF.

The chain joins TRBV12-5 to TRBJ2-1, with TRBD1 identical over 9 bases. The V gene's germline CDR1 is LGHNT and CDR2 FRNRAP. The CDR3 is 16 amino acids. V shed 5 bases, J shed 5 bases, and the junction held 10 bases outside the gene matches. CDR3 in amino acids: CASGNTGQGPNNEQFF. CDR3 DNA: TGTGCTAGTGGTAACACCGGACAGGGGCCTAACAATGAGCAGTTCTTC.

The chain joins TRBV5-4 to TRBJ2-1; the match to TRBD2 covers 7 bases. V gave up 3 bases and J gave up 4 bases; unmatched junction bases: 10. Germline V CDR1 and CDR2: SGHNT, YYREEE (reference sequence). This CDR3 region has 16 residues. This chain's CDR3 is CASSSDTGRTYNEQFF. The CDR3 DNA follows: TGTGCCAGCAGCTCGGACACCGGGAGGACATACAATGAGCAGTTCTTC.

The genes are TRBV27 and TRBJ2-7, with 7 positions matching TRBD1. Germline V gene sequence: CDR1 MNHEY, CDR2 SMNVEV (reference sequence). The CDR3 spans 12 residues. V gave up 4 bases and J gave up 4 bases; unmatched junction bases: 1. The CDR3 DNA reads as TGTGCCAGCAGTTCGACAGGGTACGAGCAGTACTTC. As protein: CASSSTGYEQYF.

J is TRBJ1-5 and V is TRBV5-4, with D possibly matching TRBD1 (5 bases). This CDR3 spans 14 amino acids. The germline gives CDR1 SGHNT, CDR2 YYREEE (reference sequence). Trimming took 1 base from V and 4 from J, leaving 9 bases between them. CDR3 residues: CASSLRGGNQPQHF. The CDR3 coding sequence is TGTGCCAGCAGCTTGAGGGGCGGAAATCAGCCCCAGCATTTT.

V usage is TRBV18 and J usage is TRBJ1-1; possibly TRBD1 for D (6 bases). V gave up 4 bases and J gave up 4 bases, with 16 bases separating them. Germline V lookup: CDR1 KGHSH, CDR2 LQKENI. The CDR3 totals 15 residues. In DNA form, the CDR3 reads TGTGCCAGCTCACTTCTGACAGGCGGCTCCACTGAAGCTTTCTTT. This codes for CASSLLTGGSTEAFF.

The chain carries TRBV15 and TRBJ1-2, with 7 bases aligning to TRBD1. The CDR3 sequence is 15 residues long. Germline V gene data show CDR1 as LNHNV and CDR2 as YYDKDF (reference sequence). Trimming cost V 5 bases and J 1 base; bases outside gene matches: 7. CDR3 sequence: CATSPTGAHNYGYTF. The CDR3 coding sequence is TGTGCCACCAGCCCTACAGGGGCGCATAACTATGGCTACACCTTC.

The chain recombines TRBV30 with TRBJ2-3, with D unresolved. Germline V gives CDR1 GTSNPN, CDR2 SVGIG (reference sequence). The V end lost 4 bases, the J end lost 5 bases, and 7 bases lay between the germline ends. This CDR3 has 11 amino acids. CDR3 coding DNA: TGTGCCTGGAAAGCCCTAGATACGCAGTATTTT. It translates to CAWKALDTQYF.

This chain links TRBV15 with TRBJ2-1, with D tentatively TRBD1 (5 bases). Germline V lookup: CDR1 LNHNV, CDR2 YYDKDF (reference sequence). This CDR3 has 12 residues. V was shortened by 3 bases and J by 7 bases, with 7 bases between the two germline ends. The CDR3 reads CATSSSGNEQFF. The CDR3 bases are TGTGCCACCAGCAGCTCAGGGAATGAGCAGTTCTTC.

The V and J genes are TRBV7-3 and TRBJ2-1; the D is unclear. The CDR3 is 14 amino acids. V gave up 4 bases and J gave up 7 bases, with 14 bases separating them. In germline, CDR1 is SGHTA, CDR2 FQGTGA. CDR3 in DNA: TGTGCCAGCAGCTCGAGTGGGCCTGAGAATGAGCAGTTCTTC. Amino acids: CASSSSGPENEQFF. The whole variable domain, filled in from reference TRBV7-3 and TRBJ2-1, reads GAGVSQTPSNKVTEKGKYVELRCDPISGHTALYWYRQSLGQGPEFLIYFQGTGAADDSGLPNDRFFAVRPEGSVSTLKIQRTERGDSAVYLCASSSSGPENEQFFGPGTRLTVL.

This chain links TRBV28 with TRBJ2-7; D is perhaps TRBD1 (5 bases). V lost 4 bases, J lost 7 bases, and 17 bases lay in between. The CDR3 totals 14 residues. Germline CDR1 reads MDHEN; CDR2 reads SYDVKM. Here the CDR3 DNA reads TGTGCCAGCAGTTCGGGCCAAGGGGTGCTAGAGCAGTACTTC. Its protein is CASSSGQGVLEQYF.

The chain carries TRBV27 and TRBJ1-2; D ambiguous. This CDR3 comprises 11 residues. The germline V gene encodes CDR1 MNHEY and CDR2 SMNVEV (reference sequence). Between the trimmed V and J ends, which lost 3 bases and 6 bases, there was a span of 5 bases. Here the CDR3 DNA reads TGTGCCAGCAGTTTCAGTGATGGCTACACCTTC. This sequence encodes CASSFSDGYTF.

The chain employs TRBV19 and TRBJ1-5, with TRBD1 matching over 7 bases. This CDR3 is 12 amino acids long. V trimming: 6 bases; J trimming: 15 bases; junction bases outside the gene matches: 11. Germline V gene data show CDR1 as LNHDA and CDR2 as SQIVND (reference sequence). CDR3 DNA sequence: TGTGCCAGTAGCGAGAGGACAGGCCCTCTGCATTTT. Translation: CASSERTGPLHF.

This clone showed up just once. This sequence joins TRBV10-2 and TRBJ2-3; D is perhaps TRBD2 (6 bases). Germline loops: CDR1 WSHSY, CDR2 SAAADI. The V end lost 3 bases, the J end lost 3 bases, and 10 bases lay between the germline ends. This CDR3 comprises 14 residues. CDR3 DNA sequence: TGCGCCAGCAGTGATGGCGGGACGACAGATACGCAGTATTTT. Its translation is CASSDGGTTDTQYF.

This chain uses TRBV5-6 with TRBJ1-5, with TRBD1 as a possible D gene (5 bases). This CDR3 spans 14 amino acids. The germline V and J ends were trimmed by 4 bases and 4 bases, with 12 bases remaining between them. Germline CDR1 is SGHDT and CDR2 is YYEEEE. The CDR3: CASSRDRANQPQHF. The CDR3 nucleotides read TGTGCCAGCAGCCGCGACAGAGCAAATCAGCCCCAGCATTTT.

The chain recombines TRBV28 with TRBJ1-2; no reliable D call. The V end lost 2 bases, the J end lost 8 bases, and 9 bases lay between the germline ends. This CDR3 spans 12 amino acids. Per germline, CDR1 MDHEN and CDR2 SYDVKM. The DNA for the CDR3 is TGTGCCAGCAGTTTAATTCCGAGAGGCTACACCTTC. It codes for CASSLIPRGYTF.

This clone has only a few counts. The gene calls are TRBV6-6 and TRBJ2-7; a weak D match, TRBD2 (6 bases). The germline gives CDR1 MNHNY, CDR2 SVGAGI (reference sequence). The CDR3 spans 11 residues. The V and J ends lost 9 bases and 7 bases respectively, with 13 bases between them. In nucleotides, the CDR3 is TGTGCCAGTCAGGGAGGAGATGAGCAGTACTTC. This encodes CASQGGDEQYF.

V is TRBV7-8 and J is TRBJ2-1; possibly TRBD2 for D (6 bases). The CDR3 is made up of 15 amino acids. The V gene lost 5 bases and the J gene lost 1 base, with 12 bases spanning the gap. The germline V gene encodes CDR1 SGHVS and CDR2 FQNEAQ. In nucleotides, the CDR3 is TGTGCCAGCAGCCTTGGAGGGAGGTCCTACAATGAGCAGTTCTTC. Protein: CASSLGGRSYNEQFF.

The rearrangement links TRBV5-4 to TRBJ2-7; 13 bases are shared with TRBD2. CDR1 and CDR2 from the germline V gene are SGHNT and YYREEE (reference sequence). Unmatched junction bases numbered 12, after V lost 4 bases and J lost 5 bases. The CDR3 spans 17 residues. CDR3 protein: CASSRTSGGELRHEQYF. CDR3 DNA: TGTGCCAGCAGCAGGACTAGCGGGGGAGAACTACGCCACGAGCAGTACTTC.

A single count supports this clone. The rearrangement links TRBV27 to TRBJ2-1; TRBD2 agrees at 14 bases. The ends lost 4 bases at V and 8 bases at J; junction bases unmatched: 10. The CDR3 length is 17 residues. Germline CDR1 reads MNHEY; CDR2 reads SMNVEV (reference sequence). CDR3 amino acids: CASSSGTSGSNTYEQFF. CDR3 sequence (DNA): TGTGCCAGCAGTTCCGGGACTAGCGGGAGTAATACCTATGAGCAGTTCTTC.

The V and J genes are TRBV30 and TRBJ2-5; unclear D gene. Between the trimmed V and J ends, which lost 0 bases and 2 bases, there was a span of 7 bases. Germline CDR1 reads GTSNPN; CDR2 reads SVGIG (reference sequence). This CDR3 is 13 amino acids long. DNA of the CDR3: TGTGCCTGGAGTGTTAACAGTCAAGAGACCCAGTACTTC. Amino acids: CAWSVNSQETQYF. Drawing the rest from reference TRBV30 and TRBJ2-5, the complete variable domain is SQTIHQWPATLVQPVGSPLSLECTVEGTSNPNLYWYRQAAGRGLQLLFYSVGIGQISSEVPQNLSASRPQDRQFILSSKKLLLSDSGFYLCAWSVNSQETQYFGPGTRLLVL.

This chain links TRBV27 with TRBJ2-7; 11 bases map to TRBD1. Germline CDR1 and CDR2: MNHEY and SMNVEV (reference sequence). The V segment lost 5 bases and the J segment 7 bases; nucleotides outside the gene matches: 10. The CDR3 is 15 residues long. Here the CDR3 reads CASSTTRTGGREQYF. CDR3 in DNA: TGTGCCAGCAGTACCACCCGGACAGGGGGCCGAGAGCAGTACTTC.

This rearrangement joins TRBV19 to TRBJ1-2; D gene ambiguous. This CDR3 has 12 amino acids. The germline V gene encodes CDR1 LNHDA and CDR2 SQIVND (reference sequence). Trimming stripped 9 bases from V and 7 bases from J, with 15 bases between. The DNA for the CDR3 is TGTGCCAGCAGGACGGGAGGAGGTGGCTACACCTTC. Its protein product is CASRTGGGGYTF.

The genes are TRBV5-6 and TRBJ2-1; 15 positions agree with TRBD2. The germline CDR1 and CDR2 sequences are SGHDT and YYEEEE. The V segment lost 4 bases and the J segment 9 bases; nucleotides outside the gene matches: 5. The CDR3 spans 15 residues. The CDR3 coding sequence is TGTGCCAGCAGCCTCGGACTAGCGGGAGGGGTTGAGCAGTTCTTC. Its protein product is CASSLGLAGGVEQFF. Full variable domain (outside the CDR3, taken from reference TRBV5-6 and TRBJ2-1): DAGVTQSPTHLIKTRGQQVTLRCSPKSGHDTVSWYQQALGQGPQFIFQYYEEEERQRGNFPDRFSGHQFPNYSSELNVNALLLGDSALYLCASSLGLAGGVEQFFGPGTRLTVL.

The chain employs TRBV28 and TRBJ2-7, with 8 bases lining up with TRBD1. Germline V gene lookup returns CDR1 MDHEN and CDR2 SYDVKM. The CDR3 has 15 residues. V dropped 6 bases and J dropped 3; count of bases not matched to a gene: 10. In nucleotides, the CDR3 is TGTGCCAGCAGCAGTAGACAGGGGCTCTACTACGAGCAGTACTTC. Translation: CASSSRQGLYYEQYF.

The chain employs TRBV9 and TRBJ1-1; no clear D. The length of the CDR3 is 13 residues. Germline lookup yields CDR1 SGDLS and CDR2 YYNGEE. Trimming pared 0 bases from V and 5 bases from J, leaving 8 bases between. The chain's CDR3 is CASSVDSRTEAFF. In DNA form, the CDR3 reads TGTGCCAGCAGCGTAGACAGTCGGACTGAAGCTTTCTTT. The entire variable domain, with the rest obtained from reference TRBV9 and TRBJ1-1, is as follows: DSGVTQTPKHLITATGQRVTLRCSPRSGDLSVYWYQQSLDQGLQFLIQYYNGEERAKGNILERFSAQQFPDLHSELNLSSLELGDSALYFCASSVDSRTEAFFGQGTRLTVV.

The rearrangement uses TRBV5-5 and TRBJ1-6, with TRBD1 matching 8 bases. Germline trimming cut 5 bases from V and 8 bases from J; bases unmatched to any gene: 6. The CDR3 contains 14 residues. CDR1 is SGHKS and CDR2 is YYEKEE in the germline V gene (reference sequence). CDR3: CASRDGQGDSPLHF. The CDR3 nucleotides are TGTGCCAGCAGGGACGGACAGGGAGATTCACCCCTCCACTTT.